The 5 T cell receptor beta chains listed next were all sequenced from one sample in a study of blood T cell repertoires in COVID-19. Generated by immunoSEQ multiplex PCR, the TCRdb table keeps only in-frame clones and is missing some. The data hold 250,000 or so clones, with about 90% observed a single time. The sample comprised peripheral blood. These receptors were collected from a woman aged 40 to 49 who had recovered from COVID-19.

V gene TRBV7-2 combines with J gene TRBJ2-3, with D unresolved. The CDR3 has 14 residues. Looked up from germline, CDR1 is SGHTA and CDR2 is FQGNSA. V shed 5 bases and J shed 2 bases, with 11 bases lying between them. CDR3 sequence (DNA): TGTGCCAGCAGCCCACAGCCCTTCACAGATACGCAGTATTTT. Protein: CASSPQPFTDTQYF.

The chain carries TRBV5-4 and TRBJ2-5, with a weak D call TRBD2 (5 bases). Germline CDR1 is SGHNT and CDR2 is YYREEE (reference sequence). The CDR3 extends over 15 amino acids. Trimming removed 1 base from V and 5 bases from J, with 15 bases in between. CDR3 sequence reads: CASSLPPNAGETQYF. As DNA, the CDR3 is TGTGCCAGCAGCTTGCCCCCAAACGCGGGTGAGACCCAGTACTTC.

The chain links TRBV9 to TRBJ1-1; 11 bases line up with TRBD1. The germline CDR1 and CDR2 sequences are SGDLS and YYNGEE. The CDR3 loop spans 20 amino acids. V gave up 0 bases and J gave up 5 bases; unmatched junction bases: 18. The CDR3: CASSVGLQGQGGGSGTEAFF. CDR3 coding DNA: TGTGCCAGCAGCGTAGGCCTCCAGGGACAGGGGGGAGGGAGTGGAACTGAAGCTTTCTTT.

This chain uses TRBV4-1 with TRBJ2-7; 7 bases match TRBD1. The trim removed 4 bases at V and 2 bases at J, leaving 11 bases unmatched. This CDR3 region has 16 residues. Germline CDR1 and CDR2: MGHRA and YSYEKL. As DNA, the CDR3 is TGCGCCAGCAGCCCCGGACCCGACAGGGCCCCCTACGAGCAGTACTTC. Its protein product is CASSPGPDRAPYEQYF.

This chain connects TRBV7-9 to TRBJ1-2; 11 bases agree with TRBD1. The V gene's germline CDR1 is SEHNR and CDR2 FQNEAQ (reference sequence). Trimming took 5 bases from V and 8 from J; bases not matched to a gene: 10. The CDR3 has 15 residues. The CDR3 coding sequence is TGTGCCAGCAGCCCCGGGACAGGGGGTACGGGCGGCTACACCTTC. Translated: CASSPGTGGTGGYTF.